This TCR beta chain stems from a study of CXCR3-negative and CXCR3-positive naive CD8 T cells (dated by TCRdb to between 2018 and 2021). Broadly, across the study: Approximately 140 million TRB reads were obtained in total, roughly 1.5 +/- 0.3 million reads per library. Diversity and physicochemical repertoire analyses covered some ten donors pooled from two independent experiments. The TRBV-TRBJ cluster analysis covered naive subsets from about five donors and memory cells from 3 donors.

For each CD8+ T cell subset, flow sorting was done in triplicate, and around 300,000 cells per subset went directly into RLT lysis buffer. To exclude memory contaminants, naive CD8+ T cells were stringently defined as CD45RO-CCR7+CD27+CD95-. Standard density gradient centrifugation was used to isolate peripheral blood mononuclear cells from buffy coats. A FACSAria III was used to flow-sort naive CXCR3-negative and CXCR3-positive CD8+ T cells. Total RNA was extracted from sorted cells using an RNeasy Mini Kit. A word on this clonotype: Its cognate antigen has yet to be identified.

The CDR3 contains 15 residues, cysteine and phenylalanine counted. This entry has no DNA. CDR1 MGHRA and CDR2 YSYEKL were looked up in the germline V gene. Overall study results and their limits: Because surface CD5, which has been linked to self-reactivity in mice, was comparable between naive subsets, TCR interaction strength was also inferred from TRB CDR3 physicochemical properties. Freshly isolated PBMCs were used for most assays because CXCR3 expression went down partially after cryopreservation. TRBV-TRBJ usage was similar between naive CXCR3-negative and CXCR3-positive cells from the same donor, while memory cells showed distinct patterns. Repertoire diversity was comparably high in both naive subsets but much lower in memory CD8+ T cells. TRB CDR3s from CXCR3-positive naive cells showed higher hydrophobicity (lower Kidera factor 4), lower energy, and higher strength and volume indices than CXCR3-negative naive cells.

Sequencing relied on a NextSeq 550. The Human TCR Profiling Kit (MiLaboratory) was used to prepare UMI-labeled 5' RACE TRB cDNA libraries. The full amount of extracted RNA was used for cDNA synthesis, and the full amount of resulting cDNA was used for PCR amplification. The libraries were made side by side, with each library going through the same number of PCR cycles. The authors processed their data as follows. MIGEC and MiXCR extracted about 49,000 +/- 11,000 unique UMI-labeled TRB cDNA molecules per library, requiring at least two reads per UMI. An average of around 40,000 +/- 10,000 functional in-frame TRB CDR3 nucleotide clonotypes without stop codons was found per library. Diversity metrics, including normalized Shannon-Wiener and Chao1, were computed in VDJtools after downsampling to 5000 UMI-labeled TRB molecules per sample. Clonotype-size-weighted physicochemical properties of the central five CDR3 residues (interaction energy, strength, volume and Kidera factor 4) were computed in VDJtools. Once TCRdb had reprocessed the reads, it stored one entry per CDR3 protein sequence and supplied no DNA. The V and J calls shown here were made by TCRdb, not taken from the authors' results. The record for this sample contains around 140,000 distinct CDR3 sequences. Approximately 0.4% of the sample is taken by the ten largest.

The source material was naive CXCR3+ CD8+ T cells from blood. The meaning of the sample's cell subset or site label: CD45RO-CCR7+CD27+CD95- naive CD8+ T cells expressing CXCR3 (TNR3+). The TCR originated in a human donor in good health. Some clones in this sample may be carry-over from other donors' samples. The V and J genes are TRBV4-1 and TRBJ1-6; TCRdb's D call of TRBD1 is untestable without DNA. For the CDR3, the sequence is CASSPGQGRNSPLHF.